The clone carrying this TCR beta chain came up many times. Thyroid ultrasound and orbital computed tomography, with clinical symptoms and serum thyroxine and TRAb, informed diagnoses. Researchers amplified the TCR beta CDR3 regions from RNA transcripts. HTBI primers were employed in a first-round RT-PCR of the TCR CDR3. TCRdb reanalysed the multiplex PCR reads using MiXCR and keeps one entry per CDR3 protein. The sample yields fewer than 450,000 distinct CDR3 sequences, roughly 15% seen once. The data were taken from a study of T cells in Graves' hyperthyroidism and ophthalmopathy. V was shortened by 7 bases and J by 1 base, with 20 bases between the two germline ends. CDR1 is SGHAT and CDR2 is FQNNGV in the germline V gene. The CDR3 contains 16 residues.

The TCR comes from a woman in her thirties with Graves' hyperthyroidism that later progressed to Graves' ophthalmopathy. The chain couples TRBV11-2 to TRBJ2-7; D call uncertain. Sequencing was carried out using blood. DNA for the CDR3: TGTGCCAGCAACCCCCTTGGCAGCCTCTGGTCCTACGAGCAGTACTTC. This translates into CASNPLGSLWSYEQYF.